This T cell receptor beta chain was sequenced in a study of control samples from healthy donors and cancer patients. This CDR3 region has 16 residues. The trim removed 5 bases at V and 4 bases at J, leaving 12 bases unmatched. Germline V gene sequence: CDR1 LNHDA, CDR2 SQIVND (reference sequence). Libraries were prepared by immunoSEQ multiplex PCR; TCRdb keeps only in-frame clonotypes and omits some of them. Of tens of thousands of clones listed, 85% to 95% are singletons. Sequencing was carried out using PBMCs. V gene TRBV19 combines with J gene TRBJ1-1, with 8 bases identical to TRBD1. The clonotype comes from a woman aged 35 to 49 with head and neck cancer. DNA of the CDR3: TGTGCCAGTAGTTTCGAGAGACAGGGGAAAGGCACTGAAGCTTTCTTT. This gives the protein CASSFERQGKGTEAFF.